Presented here are 4 T cell receptor beta chains from one specimen sequenced in a study of blood T cell repertoires in COVID-19. Repertoires were generated with immunoSEQ multiplex PCR, while TCRdb's copy carries only in-frame clones and drops some. This sample has roughly 190,000 clones, with around nine tenths found just once. The sequenced sample consisted of peripheral blood. The receptor source for this set is a woman in her 40s who had recovered from COVID-19.

V usage is TRBV7-9 and J usage is TRBJ2-2; 9 nucleotides align to TRBD2. Germline V lookup: CDR1 SEHNR, CDR2 FQNEAQ (reference sequence). CDR3 length: 16 residues. V gave up 1 base and J gave up 7 bases; unmatched junction bases: 7. For the CDR3, the DNA is TGTGCCAGCAGCTTAGTCGCGGGACTAGCTGGCGGGGAGCTGTTTTTT. It translates to CASSLVAGLAGGELFF.

The chain has TRBV30 and TRBJ2-7; the match to TRBD2 covers 7 bases. Per the germline V gene, CDR1 is GTSNPN and CDR2 is SVGIG (reference sequence). V gave up 5 bases and J gave up 4 bases; unmatched junction bases: 8. The CDR3 sequence is 13 residues long. CDR3 residues: CAWGDYTLYEQYF. Here the CDR3 DNA reads TGTGCCTGGGGGGACTATACCTTATACGAGCAGTACTTC.

V usage is TRBV2 and J usage is TRBJ2-3; possibly TRBD2 for D (5 bases). Deletions cut 5 bases from V and 4 bases from J, with 16 bases between. The germline gives CDR1 SNHLY, CDR2 FYNNEI. CDR3 length: 15 residues. The CDR3, as DNA: TGTGCCAGCAGTCTAACACAATCCGGGGCAGATACGCAGTATTTT. This translates into CASSLTQSGADTQYF.

This chain connects TRBV2 to TRBJ2-7, with D hard to call. There are 11 residues in the CDR3. Per the germline V gene, CDR1 is SNHLY and CDR2 is FYNNEI. Trimming stripped 5 bases from V and 3 bases from J, with 5 bases between. The CDR3 region is CASSNNYEQYF. DNA of the CDR3: TGTGCCAGCAGTAACAACTACGAGCAGTACTTC.